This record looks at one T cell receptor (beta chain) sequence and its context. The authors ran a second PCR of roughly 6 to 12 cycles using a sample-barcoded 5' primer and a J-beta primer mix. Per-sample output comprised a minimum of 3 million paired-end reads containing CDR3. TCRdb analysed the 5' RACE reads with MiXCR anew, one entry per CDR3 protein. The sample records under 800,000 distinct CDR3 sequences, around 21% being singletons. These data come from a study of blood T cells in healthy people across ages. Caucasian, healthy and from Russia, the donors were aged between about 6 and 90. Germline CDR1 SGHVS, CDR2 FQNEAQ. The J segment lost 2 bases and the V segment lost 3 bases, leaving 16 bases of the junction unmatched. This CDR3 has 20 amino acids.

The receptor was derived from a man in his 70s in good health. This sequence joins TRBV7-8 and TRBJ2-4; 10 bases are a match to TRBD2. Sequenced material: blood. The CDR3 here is CASSFRGGSELAGTKNIQYF. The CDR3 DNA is TGTGCCAGCAGCTTTAGAGGGGGCTCGGAACTAGCGGGAACCAAAAACATTCAGTACTTC.